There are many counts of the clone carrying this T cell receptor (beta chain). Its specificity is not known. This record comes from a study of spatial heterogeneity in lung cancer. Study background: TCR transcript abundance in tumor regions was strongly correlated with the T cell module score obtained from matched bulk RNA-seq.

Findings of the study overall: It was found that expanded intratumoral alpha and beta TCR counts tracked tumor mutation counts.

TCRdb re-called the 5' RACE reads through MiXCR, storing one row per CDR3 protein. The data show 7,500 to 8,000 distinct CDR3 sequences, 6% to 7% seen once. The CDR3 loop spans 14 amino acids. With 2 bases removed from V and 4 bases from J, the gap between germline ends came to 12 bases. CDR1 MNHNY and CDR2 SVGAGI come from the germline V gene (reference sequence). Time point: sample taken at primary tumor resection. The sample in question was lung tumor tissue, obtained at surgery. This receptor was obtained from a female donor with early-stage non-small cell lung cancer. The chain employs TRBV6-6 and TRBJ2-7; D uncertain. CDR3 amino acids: CASSYSTAHYEQYF. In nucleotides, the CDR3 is TGTGCCAGCAGTTACAGTACGGCCCATTACGAGCAGTACTTC.